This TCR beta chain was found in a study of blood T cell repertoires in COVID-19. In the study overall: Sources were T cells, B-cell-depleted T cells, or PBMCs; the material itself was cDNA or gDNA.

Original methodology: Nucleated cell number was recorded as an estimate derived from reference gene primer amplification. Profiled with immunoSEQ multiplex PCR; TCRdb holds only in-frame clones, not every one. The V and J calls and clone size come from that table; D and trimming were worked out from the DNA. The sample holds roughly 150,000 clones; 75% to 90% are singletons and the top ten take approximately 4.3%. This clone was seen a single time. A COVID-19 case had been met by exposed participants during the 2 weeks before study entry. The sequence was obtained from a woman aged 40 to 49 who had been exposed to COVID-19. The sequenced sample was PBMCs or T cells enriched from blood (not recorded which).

For the CDR3, the DNA is TGTGCCACCCCCGGCGACAGGGGTCCCGGAGACTATGGCTACACCTTC. Residues: CATPGDRGPGDYGYTF. The chain has TRBV27 and TRBJ1-2, with 8 bases matching TRBD1. In germline, CDR1 is MNHEY, CDR2 SMNVEV (reference sequence). The CDR3 consists of 16 residues. V lost 10 bases, J lost 3 bases, and 16 bases stayed unmatched.